This T cell receptor (beta chain) was profiled in a study of blood T cell repertoires in COVID-19. Whole-study context: The United States, Italy and Spain were the sources of the acute and convalescent COVID-19 samples. Sources were T cells, B-cell-depleted T cells, or PBMCs; the material itself was cDNA or gDNA.

Original processing notes: From reference gene primer amplification, estimates of nucleated cell counts were derived. The method was immunoSEQ multiplex PCR; TCRdb's version includes in-frame clones alone and lacks a portion of them. D and trimming were read from the DNA, whereas the V and J calls and clone size are those reported in that table. Among around 100,000 clones listed, 82% were seen once. Trimming removed 2 bases at V and 7 bases at J, with 16 bases between. This CDR3 comprises 14 residues. The germline V gene encodes CDR1 SGDLS and CDR2 YYNGEE. The rearrangement uses TRBV9 and TRBJ2-7; D is possibly TRBD2 (6 bases). Sequencing was performed on peripheral blood. The TCR sequence derives from a man in his 70s with acute or convalescent COVID-19. CDR3 in amino acids: CASSVDPMGGEQYF. DNA of the CDR3: TGTGCCAGCAGCGTCGATCCGATGGGGGGAGAGCAGTACTTC.